Given below is one TCR beta chain in context. The treatment here: 15 to 20 received Ad26.COV2.S at low or high dose, single or two shots; 5 received placebo; per-sample allocation not given. Day 63 after the first injection of vaccine or placebo was the sampling time. This sample was taken from a study of Ad26.COV2.S vaccination and SARS-CoV-2 variants. Clones were sequenced by immunoSEQ multiplex PCR, and TCRdb holds only the in-frame ones, with some missing. The sample comprises 290,000 or so clones, over 75% of which are singletons, and 3% to 4% rests with the top ten. The CDR3 contains 13 residues. V was pared by 3 bases and J by 5 bases, with 11 bases between.

The sequences come from peripheral blood, collected in a trial of Ad26.COV2.S vaccine versus placebo. The source is a person aged 18 to 65 who received the Ad26.COV2.S COVID-19 vaccine or a placebo. This chain uses TRBV12-3 or TRBV12-4 with TRBJ2-7; D gene unclear. CDR3: CASSFLGGHEQYF. As DNA, the CDR3 is TGTGCCAGCAGTTTTCTGGGCGGCCACGAGCAGTACTTC.